This T cell receptor beta chain came from a study of shared clonotypes between healthy human individuals. Study-level findings and limits: Donor scarcity curtailed the genetic and exposure-history diversity represented herein. When naive CD4 clonotypes were compared across a handful of donors, roughly 4.9% were shared.

Each sample came from a Caucasian adult donor living in Nashville, Tennessee. Regarding this clone: The antigen is unknown. Within the sample, other DNA sequences also encode this same CDR3.

As originally analysed: Filtering differed, since immunoSEQ gave only junction sequences and no quality scores. Sequencing used immunoSEQ multiplex PCR; TCRdb keeps in-frame clones, though not all of them. From that table come the V and J calls and clone size; the DNA was used to work out D and trimming. The table lists some 1.5 million clones, around 95% of them singletons. The CDR3 has 13 residues. The germline V gene has CDR1 MNHEY and CDR2 SVGAGI. Trimming shortened V by 6 bases and J by 1 base, and 10 bases separated the two germline ends. The sample comprised naive CD4+ T cells sorted from blood. Subset defined: CD45RA+ positively selected. This chain links TRBV6-5 with TRBJ2-7; D may be TRBD1 (6 bases). The receptor was derived from a young man in good health. CDR3 protein: CASRRTASYEQYF. CDR3 DNA: TGTGCCAGCAGGAGGACAGCGTCCTACGAGCAGTACTTC.